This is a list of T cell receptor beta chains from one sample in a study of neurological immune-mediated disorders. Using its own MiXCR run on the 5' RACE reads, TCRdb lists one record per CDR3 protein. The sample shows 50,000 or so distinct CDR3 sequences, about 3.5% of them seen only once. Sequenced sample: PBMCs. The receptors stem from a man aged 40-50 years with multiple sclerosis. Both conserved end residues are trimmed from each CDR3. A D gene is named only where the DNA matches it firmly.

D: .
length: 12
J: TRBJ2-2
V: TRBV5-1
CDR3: ASSSSPPGGELF

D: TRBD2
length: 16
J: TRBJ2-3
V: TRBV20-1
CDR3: SARPIYGGAAGTDTQY

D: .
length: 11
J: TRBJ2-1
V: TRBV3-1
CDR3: ASGGTSLNEQF

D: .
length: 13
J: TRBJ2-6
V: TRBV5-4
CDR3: ASSTGQTGANVLT

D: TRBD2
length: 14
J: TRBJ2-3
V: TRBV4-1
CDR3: ASSQPAGGSTDTQY

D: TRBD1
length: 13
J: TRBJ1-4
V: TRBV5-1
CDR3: ASSDGTGVNEKLF

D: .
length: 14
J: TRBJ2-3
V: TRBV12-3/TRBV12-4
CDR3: ASSYIMRAFTDTQY

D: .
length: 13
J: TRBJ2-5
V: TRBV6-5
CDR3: ASSSKRYLSWTQY

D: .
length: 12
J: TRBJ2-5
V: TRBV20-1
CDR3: SAPRGGPLGTQY

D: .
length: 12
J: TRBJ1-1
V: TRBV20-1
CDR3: SAREAGQNTEAF

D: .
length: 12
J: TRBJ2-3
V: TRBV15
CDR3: ATTSRRQTDTQY

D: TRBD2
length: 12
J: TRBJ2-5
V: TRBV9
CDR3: ASSDGGGEETQY

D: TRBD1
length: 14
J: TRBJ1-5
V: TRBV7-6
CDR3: ASSLGSGQVNQPQN

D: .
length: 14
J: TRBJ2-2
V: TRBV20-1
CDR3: SARDPGGPNTGELF

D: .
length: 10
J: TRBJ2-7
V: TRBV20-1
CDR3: SASRRDSEQY

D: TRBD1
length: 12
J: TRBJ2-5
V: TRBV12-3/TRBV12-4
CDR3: ASSSGQGQETQY

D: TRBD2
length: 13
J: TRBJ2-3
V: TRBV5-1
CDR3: ASSRTSGRADTQY

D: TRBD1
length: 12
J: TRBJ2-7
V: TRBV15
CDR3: ATRGTGVSHEQY

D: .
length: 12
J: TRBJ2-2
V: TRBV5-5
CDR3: ASSLVRATGELF

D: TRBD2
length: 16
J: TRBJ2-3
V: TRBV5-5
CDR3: ASSLGLAGPYSTDTQY

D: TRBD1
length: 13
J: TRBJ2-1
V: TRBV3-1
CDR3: ASSQDRGAYNEQF

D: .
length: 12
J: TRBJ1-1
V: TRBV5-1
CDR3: ASSMRTENTEAF

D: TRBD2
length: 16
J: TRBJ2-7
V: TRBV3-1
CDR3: ASSQEGWLAGGPGEQY

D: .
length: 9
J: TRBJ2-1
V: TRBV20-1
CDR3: SVGAVGEQF

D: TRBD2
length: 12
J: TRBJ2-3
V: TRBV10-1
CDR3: ASSEGRVTDTQY

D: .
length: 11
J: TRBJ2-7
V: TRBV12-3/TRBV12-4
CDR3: ASSSSRNYEQY

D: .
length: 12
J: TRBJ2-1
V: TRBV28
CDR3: ASSPIGVVGEQF

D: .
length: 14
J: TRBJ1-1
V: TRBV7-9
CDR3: ASSSQDRSMNTEAF

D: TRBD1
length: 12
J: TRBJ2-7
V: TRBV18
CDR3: ASSPGTGGSEQY

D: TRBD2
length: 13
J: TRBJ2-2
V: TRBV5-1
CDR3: ASSISGGNTGELF

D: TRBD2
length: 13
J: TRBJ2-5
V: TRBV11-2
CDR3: ASSSRTSGQETQY

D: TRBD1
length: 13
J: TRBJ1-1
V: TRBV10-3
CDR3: AILGNRGENTEAF

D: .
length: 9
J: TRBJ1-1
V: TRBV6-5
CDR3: ASSRNTEAF

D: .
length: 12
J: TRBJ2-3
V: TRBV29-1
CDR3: SVEDPGIGDTQY

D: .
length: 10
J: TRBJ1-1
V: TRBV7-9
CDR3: ASSFPGQEAF

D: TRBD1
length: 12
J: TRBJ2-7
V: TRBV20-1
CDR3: SASDGQGLNEQY

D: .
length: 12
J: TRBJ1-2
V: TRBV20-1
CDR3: SARKADTNYGYT